The 27 T cell receptor beta chains reported below all come from one sample, sequenced in a study of tumor-infiltrating lymphocytes in primary liver carcinoma. Production of TCR beta cDNA used approximately 480 ng total RNA together with a constant-region primer. Library construction for TCR beta comprised three nested multiplex PCR rounds performed with slightly modified ARM-PCR. A C-beta reverse primer and TRBV1-TRBV30 forward primers served in each of the first two PCR rounds, at 10 cycles apiece. TCRdb analysed the multiplex PCR reads with MiXCR anew, one entry per CDR3 protein. Among 95,000 to 150,000 distinct CDR3 sequences listed, 50% to 70% were seen once. Without any cell sorting, roughly 18-31 mg of bulk tissue yielded co-extracted RNA and DNA. Sequences were obtained from liver tumor tissue from sampling region 1. Described subset: tumor region T1, superior pole. The receptors shown here come from a woman aged 55-70 years with primary liver carcinoma and hepatitis B virus infection.

Of note for this clonotype: The conserved phenylalanine or tryptophan normally closing the CDR3 is absent here, so this likely arose from a read error. The DNA is left out, because the CDR3 cannot be placed on it with certainty; the CDR3 is given as TCRdb lists it. The chain recombines TRBV5-6 with TRBJ2-7; the table's D call of TRBD2 was not tested on the DNA. The CDR3 sequence runs 15 residues, both termini included. The germline CDR1 and CDR2 sequences are SGHDT and YYEEEE. CDR3 in amino acids: CASSLSGREPYERYL.

At least ten counts were recorded for this clonotype. The chain uses TRBV6-6 and TRBJ2-7; TRBD2 aligns across 8 bases. CDR3 size: 14 residues. CDR1 is MNHNY, CDR2 SVGAGI, per germline (reference sequence). With V trimmed by 6 bases and J by 0 bases, 4 bases remained unmatched. Written as DNA, the CDR3 is TGTGCCAGCAGCTGGACTAGCAGCTCCTACGAGCAGTACTTC. As protein: CASSWTSSSYEQYF.

The CDR3 DNA follows: TGTGCCAGCTCACCAGGCAGGGGCGAGACTGAAGCTTTCTTT. It translates to CASSPGRGETEAFF. The V and J genes are TRBV18 and TRBJ1-1; a weak D match, TRBD1 (6 bases). The CDR3 covers 14 residues. The germline CDR1 and CDR2 sequences are KGHSH and LQKENI. V lost 2 bases and J lost 5, with 12 bases in between.

As regards this clonotype: A much larger clone is a single base away; this may be a read error. The chain joins TRBV5-1 to TRBJ2-3; 7 bases agree with TRBD2. Germline CDR1 is SGHRS and CDR2 is YFSETQ. The CDR3 covers 16 residues. CDR3 amino acids: CGSSLLAGAVPDTQYF. CDR3 DNA sequence: TGCGGCAGCAGCTTGTTGGCGGGAGCCGTCCCAGATACGCAGTATTTT.

This clonotype is medium-sized. The CDR3 DNA reads as TGTGCCAGCAGCTCCCAGACTTGGGGCCAAGAGACCCAGTACTTC. It specifies CASSSQTWGQETQYF. The rearrangement links TRBV11-1 to TRBJ2-5; D ambiguous. Trimming cost V 4 bases and J 1 base, with 13 bases left between them. The length of the CDR3 is 15 residues. The germline gives CDR1 SGHAT, CDR2 FQDESV (reference sequence).

This clonotype is a singleton in its sample. A much larger clone sits a single nucleotide away, making a read error possible. The chain couples TRBV7-9 to TRBJ2-7, with D uncertain. The germline gives CDR1 SEHNR, CDR2 FQNEAQ (reference sequence). The CDR3 runs 12 residues. CDR3 in amino acids: CTSSPDTYEQYF. CDR3 nucleotide sequence: TGTACCAGCAGCCCCGACACCTACGAGCAGTACTTC.

This clonotype was counted a few times. Because it lacks the conserved phenylalanine or tryptophan at the end, this CDR3 is likely a read error. This chain links TRBV29-1 with TRBJ1-1; D not certain. The germline V gene encodes CDR1 SQVTM and CDR2 ANQGSEA. This CDR3 contains 11 residues. The CDR3 coding sequence is TGCAGTGCTGATTCGGACACTGAAGCTTTCATT. This translates into CSADSDTEAFI.

Concerning this clonotype itself: Given a much more abundant clone one base away, this may be a read error. The genes are TRBV6-1 and TRBJ2-3, with D perhaps TRBD2 (5 bases). Germline values: CDR1 MNHNS, CDR2 SASEGT. CDR3 size: 14 residues. CDR3 amino acids: CASSERSLADTHYF. In DNA form, the CDR3 reads TGTGCCAGCAGTGAACGGTCTCTAGCAGATACGCATTATTTT.

The CDR3 region is CASSLDQGAFNEQFF. The CDR3 coding sequence is TGCGCCAGCAGCTTGGATCAGGGGGCGTTCAATGAGCAGTTCTTC. This sequence joins TRBV5-1 and TRBJ2-1; 8 bases are a match to TRBD1. This CDR3 is 15 amino acids long. Looked up from germline, CDR1 is SGHRS and CDR2 is YFSETQ. The V segment lost 0 bases and the J segment 6 bases; nucleotides outside the gene matches: 5.

The chain recombines TRBV5-1 with TRBJ1-5; tentative D call: TRBD1 (6 bases). The CDR3 is 15 residues long. CDR1 is SGHRS and CDR2 is YFSETQ in the germline V gene. The V end was cut by 1 base, the J end by 2 bases, with 10 bases between. CDR3 nucleotides: TGCGCCAGCAGCTTGTGGGGGGCGCGCAATCAGCCCCAGCATTTT. Its protein is CASSLWGARNQPQHF.

This clonotype has more than one count but fewer than ten. The chain carries TRBV5-4 and TRBJ2-5, with D perhaps matching TRBD2 (5 bases). The CDR3 totals 16 residues. The germline V gene has CDR1 SGHNT and CDR2 YYREEE (reference sequence). V was clipped by 0 bases and J by 0 bases, with 12 bases between them. CDR3 amino acids: CASSLAGSDYQETQYF. The CDR3, as DNA: TGTGCCAGCAGCTTGGCCGGGTCGGACTACCAAGAGACCCAGTACTTC.

About this clonotype: A read error may account for a junction end that differs from germline. The chain carries TRBV6-5 and TRBJ2-1, with TRBD2 matching 15 bases. Germline CDR1 and CDR2: MNHEY and SVGAGI. The CDR3 covers 17 residues. This CDR3 reads CASGYSGGLAGGNEQFF. The CDR3 DNA is TGTGCCAGCGGTTACTCCGGGGGACTAGCGGGAGGTAATGAGCAGTTCTTC.

The V and J genes are TRBV28 and TRBJ2-3; D possibly uses TRBD1 or TRBD2 (5 bases each). The CDR3 runs 14 residues. CDR1 is MDHEN and CDR2 is SYDVKM in the germline V gene. V was shortened by 3 bases and J by 6 bases, with 13 bases between the two germline ends. CDR3 protein: CASSLTCEGDTQYF. CDR3 nucleotides: TGTGCCAGCAGTTTGACTTGCGAGGGGGATACGCAGTATTTT.

Remarks on this clonotype: One end of the junction is discordant with germline, which a read error may explain. CDR3 bases: TGCAGCATTGACATAGCGGGAGGTTCAGATACGCACTATTTT. Its protein is CSIDIAGGSDTHYF. This chain connects TRBV29-1 to TRBJ2-3; TRBD2 matches at 10 bases. Germline CDR1 reads SQVTM; CDR2 reads ANQGSEA. There are 14 residues in the CDR3.

A note on this clonotype: A much larger clone lies a single base off, so this may be a read error. This rearrangement joins TRBV12-3 or TRBV12-4 to TRBJ1-1; 10 bases agree with TRBD1. V shed 7 bases and J 5 bases; nucleotides not matched to a gene: 4. The CDR3 spans 13 residues. CDR3 DNA: TGTGCCAGCAAGGACAGGGGGGCTACTGAAGCTTTCTTT. Encoded protein: CASKDRGATEAFF.

This clonotype was counted a few times. The rearrangement joins TRBV24-1 to TRBJ2-3, with a tentative D call TRBD1 (6 bases). The CDR3 runs to 15 residues. V was cut by 7 bases and J by 3 bases, with 16 bases left in between. Germline CDR1 KGHDR, CDR2 SFDVKD. The CDR3 region is CATRKQGSGTDTQYF. The DNA of the CDR3 is TGTGCCACCAGGAAGCAGGGGAGTGGGACAGATACGCAGTATTTT.

As concerns this clonotype: This may be a read error, as it is one base from a much larger clone. V gene TRBV5-4 combines with J gene TRBJ1-2; TRBD1 is a possible D gene (6 bases). Germline loops: CDR1 SGHNT, CDR2 YYREEE (reference sequence). The CDR3 has 14 amino acids. DNA of the CDR3: TGTGCCAGCAACTTGATCACAGGGAGCTATGGCTACACCTTC. It translates to CASNLITGSYGYTF.

Concerning this clonotype: The junction shows a germline mismatch at one end, possibly a read error. The J gene is TRBJ1-1, the V gene TRBV5-1; D not resolved. The CDR3 loop spans 14 amino acids. The V gene's germline CDR1 is SGHRS and CDR2 YFSETQ. The CDR3 bases are TGCGCCAGCAGCTTTGGCAGCATGAACGCTGAAGCTTTCTTT. Protein sequence: CASSFGSMNAEAFF. Complete variable domain (other parts from reference TRBV5-1 and TRBJ1-1): KAGVTQTPRYLIKTRGQQVTLSCSPISGHRSVSWYQQTPGQGLQFLFEYFSETQRNKGNFPGRFSGRQFSNSRSEMNVSTLELGDSALYLCASSFGSMNAEAFFGQGTRLTVV.

This chain links TRBV29-1 with TRBJ2-5; D gene ambiguous. V was trimmed by 7 bases and J by 4 bases, leaving 16 bases between them. Germline CDR1 and CDR2: SQVTM and ANQGSEA. CDR3 length: 13 amino acids. CDR3 DNA sequence: TGCAGCGCACCTCCTCTAGGTAGAGAGACCCAGTACTTC. Translation gives CSAPPLGRETQYF.

This clonotype was detected once. This sequence may be a read error, since a much larger clone differs from it by one base. The chain uses TRBV29-1 and TRBJ2-5; the match to TRBD2 covers 11 bases. The CDR3 spans 15 residues. V gave up 7 bases and J gave up 2 bases; unmatched junction bases: 9. Germline V gene data show CDR1 as SQVTM and CDR2 as ANQGSEA. CDR3 coding DNA: TGCAGCGCCCTCGGGACTAGCGGAACTCAAGAGACCCAGTACTTC. Protein product: CSALGTSGTQETQYF.

The genes are TRBV30 and TRBJ2-3; D is unclear. Trimming took 5 bases from V and 1 from J, leaving 13 bases between them. Germline loops: CDR1 GTSNPN, CDR2 SVGIG (reference sequence). The CDR3 consists of 14 residues. In DNA form, the CDR3 reads TGTGCCTGGTCCCGCTCGGGCGGCACAGATACGCAGTATTTT. It is translated as CAWSRSGGTDTQYF.

This clonotype was seen more than once but under ten times. The V and J genes are TRBV7-9 and TRBJ2-1, with 7 bases identical to TRBD2. CDR1 and CDR2 (germline): SEHNR, FQNEAQ (reference sequence). The CDR3 length is 15 residues. Trimming removed 1 base from V and 4 bases from J; junction bases left unmatched: 4. This chain's CDR3 is CASSLGGGGYNEQFF. Written as DNA, the CDR3 is TGTGCCAGCAGCTTAGGCGGGGGAGGTTACAATGAGCAGTTCTTC.

On this clonotype: A junction boundary mismatches the germline segment, possibly from a read error. This rearrangement joins TRBV28 to TRBJ1-5; tentative D call: TRBD1 (6 bases). The germline gives CDR1 MDHEN, CDR2 SYDVKM. The CDR3 has 14 residues. CDR3 coding DNA: TGTGCCAGCAACCTCGGGGGGCGAGGTCAGTCCCAGCATTTT. Amino acid sequence: CASNLGGRGQSQHF.

Notes on this clonotype: Given a much more abundant clone one base away, this may be a read error. This chain connects TRBV12-3 or TRBV12-4 to TRBJ1-1; no firm D call. CDR3 size: 14 residues. CDR3 residues: CTSSPHRRNTEAFF. The CDR3 bases are TGTACCAGCAGCCCTCATCGGCGAAACACTGAAGCTTTCTTT.

This clonotype has a handful of counts. This chain joins TRBV5-6 and TRBJ1-5; D gene ambiguous. V lost 4 bases to trimming and J lost 3 bases, with 14 bases between them. This CDR3 comprises 15 residues. Germline CDR1 SGHDT, CDR2 YYEEEE. The CDR3 here is CASSTSEVHNQPQHF. Here the CDR3 DNA reads TGTGCCAGCAGCACCAGTGAAGTCCACAATCAGCCCCAGCATTTT.

About this clonotype itself: This clone may be a read error of a much larger clone one base away. The chain joins TRBV29-1 to TRBJ1-1, with D perhaps TRBD1 (5 bases). V was clipped by 8 bases and J by 0 bases, with 16 bases between them. The CDR3 is 14 amino acids. Germline V gene sequence: CDR1 SQVTM, CDR2 ANQGSEA. The CDR3 protein is CSIMTVTMNTEAFF. CDR3 coding DNA: TGCAGCATTATGACAGTAACGATGAACACTGAAGCTTTCTTT.

This clonotype was detected once. The germline gene is not matched at one end of the junction; a read error may be the cause. The J gene is TRBJ2-2, the V gene TRBV11-2; 14 bases map to TRBD2. CDR1 is SGHAT and CDR2 is FQNNGV in the germline V gene. CDR3 length equals 18 residues. The CDR3 protein is CVSSPGRGLAGDTGELFF. DNA for the CDR3: TGTGTCAGCAGCCCCGGAAGGGGACTAGCGGGAGACACCGGGGAGCTGTTTTTT.